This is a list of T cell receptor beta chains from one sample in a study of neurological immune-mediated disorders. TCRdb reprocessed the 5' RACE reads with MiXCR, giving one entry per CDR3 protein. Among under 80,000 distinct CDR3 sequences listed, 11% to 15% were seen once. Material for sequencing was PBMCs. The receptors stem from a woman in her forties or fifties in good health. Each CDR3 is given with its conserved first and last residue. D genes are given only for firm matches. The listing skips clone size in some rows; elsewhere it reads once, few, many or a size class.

CDR3: CASSSTDRGPDTEAFF; DNA: TGCGCCAGCAGCAGTACGGACAGGGGACCGGACACTGAAGCTTTCTTT; length: 16; J: TRBJ1-1; D: TRBD1; V: TRBV5-1; size: many
CDR3: CAAKREGGNVQFF; DNA: TGTGCCGCTAAGCGGGAGGGAGGCAATGTGCAGTTCTTC; length: 13; J: TRBJ2-1; D: TRBD2; V: TRBV10-3; size: -
CDR3: CASSRDRRTSFYEQYF; DNA: TGTGCCAGCAGCCGGGACAGGCGTACCTCATTTTACGAGCAGTACTTC; length: 16; J: TRBJ2-7; D: TRBD1; V: TRBV12-3/TRBV12-4; size: many
CDR3: CAISESFQGQETQYF; DNA: TGTGCCATCAGTGAGTCGTTCCAGGGCCAAGAGACCCAGTACTTC; length: 15; J: TRBJ2-5; D: -; V: TRBV10-3; size: many
CDR3: CANAREVTQYF; DNA: TGTGCCAACGCGCGGGAGGTAACGCAGTATTTT; length: 11; J: TRBJ2-3; D: TRBD2; V: TRBV7-2; size: many
CDR3: CSASPSGVAAEAFF; DNA: TGCAGTGCTAGTCCGTCAGGCGTCGCTGCTGAAGCTTTCTTT; length: 14; J: TRBJ1-1; D: -; V: TRBV20-1; size: many
CDR3: CASSLVGRRGVISFEQYF; DNA: TGTGCCAGCAGCTTAGTAGGACGCAGAGGGGTAATCTCCTTCGAGCAGTACTTC; length: 18; J: TRBJ2-7; D: -; V: TRBV7-2; size: once
CDR3: CASSLGNSNQPQHF; DNA: TGTGCCAGCAGTTTAGGAAATAGCAATCAGCCCCAGCATTTT; length: 14; J: TRBJ1-5; D: -; V: TRBV12-3/TRBV12-4; size: many
CDR3: CSARGWGQGDTQYF; DNA: TGCAGTGCTAGAGGCTGGGGACAGGGGGATACGCAGTATTTT; length: 14; J: TRBJ2-3; D: TRBD1; V: TRBV20-1; size: many
CDR3: CASSFCPAWPYEQYF; DNA: TGTGCCAGCAGTTTTTGTCCGGCTTGGCCCTACGAGCAGTACTTC; length: 15; J: TRBJ2-7; D: -; V: TRBV28; size: -
CDR3: CASRDRVNTEAFF; DNA: TGTGCCAGCAGGGACAGGGTGAACACTGAAGCTTTCTTT; length: 13; J: TRBJ1-1; D: TRBD1; V: TRBV7-2; size: few
CDR3: CASSTWRTPSTDTQYF; DNA: TGTGCCAGCAGCACTTGGAGGACACCTAGCACAGATACGCAGTATTTT; length: 16; J: TRBJ2-3; D: -; V: TRBV14; size: -
CDR3: CASSLKSSQPQHF; DNA: TGTGCCAGCAGTTTAAAATCCAGTCAGCCCCAGCATTTT; length: 13; J: TRBJ1-5; D: -; V: TRBV12-3/TRBV12-4; size: few
CDR3: CASSVGTANTGELFF; DNA: TGCGCCAGCAGCGTCGGGACAGCGAACACCGGGGAGCTGTTTTTT; length: 15; J: TRBJ2-2; D: TRBD1; V: TRBV5-1; size: many
CDR3: CASSQRRIYGYTF; DNA: TGTGCCAGCAGCCAACGGCGGATCTATGGCTACACCTTC; length: 13; J: TRBJ1-2; D: -; V: TRBV5-6; size: many
CDR3: CASSLRGEDTQYF; DNA: TGTGCCAGCAGCCTTAGGGGGGAGGATACGCAGTATTTT; length: 13; J: TRBJ2-3; D: -; V: TRBV7-2; size: many
CDR3: CASSSLAGGETGELFF; DNA: TGCGCCAGCAGCTCCCTAGCGGGAGGAGAAACCGGGGAGCTGTTTTTT; length: 16; J: TRBJ2-2; D: TRBD2; V: TRBV5-1; size: many
CDR3: CASSFIVGGPDEQFF; DNA: TGCGCCAGCAGCTTCATTGTGGGAGGGCCGGATGAGCAGTTCTTC; length: 15; J: TRBJ2-1; D: TRBD2; V: TRBV5-1; size: many
CDR3: CASRQDRVGQETQYF; DNA: TGCGCCAGCAGACAAGATAGGGTCGGTCAAGAGACCCAGTACTTC; length: 15; J: TRBJ2-5; D: -; V: TRBV4-1; size: many
CDR3: CASTQSRPEDQPQHF; DNA: TGTGCCAGCACCCAGTCGCGACCGGAGGATCAGCCCCAGCATTTT; length: 15; J: TRBJ1-5; D: -; V: TRBV6-6; size: many
CDR3: CASSSSGTYSYEQYF; DNA: TGTGCCAGCAGCTCCTCCGGGACCTACTCCTACGAGCAGTACTTC; length: 15; J: TRBJ2-7; D: -; V: TRBV7-2; size: -
CDR3: CASSLPGQVVQFYGYTF; DNA: TGTGCCAGCAGTTTACCGGGACAGGTGGTCCAATTCTATGGCTACACCTTC; length: 17; J: TRBJ1-2; D: TRBD1; V: TRBV28; size: many
CDR3: CASSLTRSSGELFF; DNA: TGTGCCAGCAGTTTAACTAGAAGTTCCGGGGAGCTGTTTTTT; length: 14; J: TRBJ2-2; D: -; V: TRBV28; size: many
CDR3: CASSLDAVGRDGHTF; DNA: TGCGCCAGCAGCTTGGACGCCGTGGGACGAGATGGCCACACCTTC; length: 15; J: TRBJ1-2; D: -; V: TRBV5-1; size: -
CDR3: CASSRGAQETQYF; DNA: TGTGCCAGCAGCCGAGGGGCCCAAGAGACCCAGTACTTC; length: 13; J: TRBJ2-5; D: -; V: TRBV7-2; size: many
CDR3: CASSSQGALYEQYF; DNA: TGTGCCAGCAGTTCTCAGGGGGCACTGTACGAGCAGTACTTC; length: 14; J: TRBJ2-7; D: TRBD1; V: TRBV28; size: many
CDR3: CASRQTGWGYEQYF; DNA: TGTGCCAGCAGACAGACAGGGTGGGGCTACGAGCAGTACTTC; length: 14; J: TRBJ2-7; D: TRBD1; V: TRBV28; size: many
CDR3: CSARVRAGGQWRTQYF; DNA: TGCAGTGCTAGAGTTAGGGCGGGGGGGCAGTGGCGTACGCAGTATTTT; length: 16; J: TRBJ2-3; D: TRBD2; V: TRBV20-1; size: many
CDR3: CASSSTGLDEKLFF; DNA: TGTGCCAGCAGTTCCACAGGGCTAGATGAAAAACTGTTTTTT; length: 14; J: TRBJ1-4; D: -; V: TRBV28; size: many
CDR3: CASSLATSGVEQFF; DNA: TGCGCCAGCAGCTTGGCGACTAGCGGGGTTGAGCAGTTCTTC; length: 14; J: TRBJ2-1; D: TRBD2; V: TRBV5-1; size: many
CDR3: CSARAAETQYF; DNA: TGCAGTGCTAGGGCAGCAGAGACCCAGTACTTC; length: 11; J: TRBJ2-5; D: -; V: TRBV20-1; size: many
CDR3: CASSPGVMYEQYF; DNA: TGTGCCAGCAGCCCTGGGGTCATGTACGAGCAGTACTTC; length: 13; J: TRBJ2-7; D: -; V: TRBV7-2; size: many
CDR3: CASSFRRERTDTQYF; DNA: TGTGCCAGCAGTTTTCGGCGGGAGCGCACAGATACGCAGTATTTT; length: 15; J: TRBJ2-3; D: TRBD2; V: TRBV27; size: -
CDR3: CASSATSHGTDTQYF; DNA: TGTGCCAGCAGTGCCACTAGCCACGGCACAGATACGCAGTATTTT; length: 15; J: TRBJ2-3; D: -; V: TRBV9; size: many
CDR3: CASSFQPGSGIEQYF; DNA: TGCGCCAGCAGCTTTCAACCGGGGTCAGGCATCGAGCAGTACTTC; length: 15; J: TRBJ2-7; D: -; V: TRBV5-1; size: many
CDR3: CASSILGTHGHEQYF; DNA: TGTGCCAGCAGCATACTCGGGACCCACGGGCACGAGCAGTACTTC; length: 15; J: TRBJ2-7; D: -; V: TRBV7-9; size: -
CDR3: CSAGLAGGYEQFF; DNA: TGCAGTGCTGGACTAGCGGGGGGCTATGAGCAGTTCTTC; length: 13; J: TRBJ2-1; D: TRBD2; V: TRBV20-1; size: many
CDR3: CASSEGLAISTDTQYF; DNA: TGCGCCAGCAGCGAGGGACTAGCCATAAGCACAGATACGCAGTATTTT; length: 16; J: TRBJ2-3; D: TRBD2; V: TRBV5-1; size: many
CDR3: CASSQSQGGNQPQHF; DNA: TGTGCCAGCAGCCAAAGCCAGGGAGGCAATCAGCCCCAGCATTTT; length: 15; J: TRBJ1-5; D: -; V: TRBV3-1; size: many
CDR3: CSVVTIGQETQYF; DNA: TGCAGCGTGGTCACCATTGGACAAGAGACCCAGTACTTC; length: 13; J: TRBJ2-5; D: -; V: TRBV29-1; size: many
CDR3: CASSLDRTPRGDTQYF; DNA: TGCGCCAGCAGCTTGGACAGGACTCCCCGCGGAGATACGCAGTATTTT; length: 16; J: TRBJ2-3; D: -; V: TRBV5-1; size: many
CDR3: CASRLAGVRDEQYF; DNA: TGTGCCAGCAGACTAGCGGGAGTCAGGGACGAGCAGTACTTC; length: 14; J: TRBJ2-7; D: TRBD2; V: TRBV12-3/TRBV12-4; size: many
CDR3: CASRGDSYEQYF; DNA: TGTGCCAGCAGGGGGGACAGCTACGAGCAGTACTTC; length: 12; J: TRBJ2-7; D: TRBD1; V: TRBV12-3/TRBV12-4; size: many
CDR3: CASSSLAGVGDTQYF; DNA: TGCGCCAGCAGCTCCTTAGCGGGAGTGGGAGATACGCAGTATTTT; length: 15; J: TRBJ2-3; D: TRBD2; V: TRBV5-1; size: many
CDR3: CASSRDNPGYNEQFF; DNA: TGTGCCAGCAGCCGGGACAACCCGGGCTACAATGAGCAGTTCTTC; length: 15; J: TRBJ2-1; D: -; V: TRBV6-1; size: few
CDR3: CASSFGGTSGSQETQYF; DNA: TGCGCCAGCAGCTTCGGGGGGACTAGCGGGTCGCAAGAGACCCAGTACTTC; length: 17; J: TRBJ2-5; D: TRBD2; V: TRBV5-1; size: -
CDR3: CASNRESSYNSPLHF; DNA: TGTGCCAGCAACCGGGAGAGCTCCTATAATTCACCCCTCCACTTT; length: 15; J: TRBJ1-6; D: -; V: TRBV2; size: many
CDR3: CASGGTGGQETQYF; DNA: TGTGCCAGCGGGGGGACAGGGGGCCAAGAGACCCAGTACTTC; length: 14; J: TRBJ2-5; D: TRBD1; V: TRBV12-3/TRBV12-4; size: medium-sized
CDR3: CASSLEGRLSGNTIYF; DNA: TGTGCCAGCAGCTTGGAGGGACGGCTCTCTGGAAACACCATATATTTT; length: 16; J: TRBJ1-3; D: -; V: TRBV5-5; size: few
CDR3: CSAPPLYNSRAGYTF; DNA: TGCAGTGCCCCCCCTCTGTATAACTCCAGGGCGGGCTACACCTTC; length: 15; J: TRBJ1-2; D: -; V: TRBV20-1; size: -
CDR3: CASSDRGGSTDTQNF; DNA: TGTGCCAGCAGCGACAGGGGGGGAAGCACAGATACGCAGAATTTC; length: 15; J: TRBJ2-3; D: TRBD1; V: TRBV6-5; size: -